One sample yielded the 18 T cell receptor beta chains listed below, sequenced in a study of blood T cell repertoires in COVID-19. Assay: immunoSEQ multiplex PCR; the TCRdb copy retains only in-frame clones and omits some. The sample consists of around 200,000 clones, less than 90% of them appearing once. Sequencing input: peripheral blood. The receptor set was obtained from an older man with active or convalescent COVID-19.

A few counts support this clone. This chain joins TRBV25-1 and TRBJ2-1; 8 bases map to TRBD1. J was trimmed by 5 bases and V by 2 bases; bases with no gene match: 8. The CDR3 spans 16 residues. Per the germline V gene, CDR1 is MGHDK and CDR2 is SYGVNS. CDR3 DNA: TGTGCCAGCAGTGAAGAGGCAGGGGGCACTAACAATGAGCAGTTCTTC. Amino acids: CASSEEAGGTNNEQFF.

The chain couples TRBV28 to TRBJ2-7; D ambiguous. The germline V gene encodes CDR1 MDHEN and CDR2 SYDVKM. The CDR3 totals 14 residues. The V end was cut by 6 bases, the J end by 5 bases, with 17 bases between. For the CDR3, the DNA is TGTGCCAGCAGCACCCCTGCCCAGGCCCACGAGCAGTACTTC. Its translation is CASSTPAQAHEQYF.

The J gene is TRBJ2-4, the V gene TRBV6-6; unclear D gene. V lost 5 bases, J lost 6 bases, and 11 bases lay in between. The germline CDR1 and CDR2 sequences are MNHNY and SVGAGI (reference sequence). The CDR3 length is 13 residues. CDR3 residues: CASSPDGLNIQYF. Here the CDR3 DNA reads TGTGCCAGCAGTCCGGATGGGCTAAACATTCAGTACTTC.

The table lists this clone with a few counts. The V call is TRBV7-2, the J call TRBJ1-1, with D perhaps TRBD1 (5 bases). The germline CDR1 and CDR2 sequences are SGHTA and FQGNSA. V lost 5 bases, J lost 4 bases, and 11 bases lay in between. This CDR3 is 13 amino acids long. CDR3 DNA sequence: TGTGCCAGCAGCCCTGGTAGGGGCACTGAAGCTTTCTTT. This translates into CASSPGRGTEAFF.

The J gene is TRBJ2-3, the V gene TRBV25-1; 9 nucleotides align to TRBD1. Germline V lookup: CDR1 MGHDK, CDR2 SYGVNS. The V and J ends lost 3 bases and 3 bases, in that order; junction bases with no gene match: 10. The CDR3 extends over 17 amino acids. The CDR3 region is CASSDPGQGGKTDTQYF. CDR3 in DNA: TGTGCCAGCAGTGACCCGGGACAGGGCGGGAAAACAGATACGCAGTATTTT.

This clone has a single count. This chain connects TRBV5-1 to TRBJ2-6, with D maybe TRBD1 (6 bases). The CDR3 contains 18 residues. Between the trimmed V and J ends, which lost 1 base and 1 base, there was a span of 15 bases. Germline values: CDR1 SGHRS, CDR2 YFSETQ. CDR3 protein: CASSLWSSRGSGANVLTF. CDR3 coding DNA: TGCGCCAGCAGCTTGTGGTCGAGCAGGGGATCTGGGGCCAACGTCCTGACTTTC.

This clone was picked up a small number of times. The chain has TRBV7-8 and TRBJ2-1; weak D call: TRBD2 (8 bases). Looked up from germline, CDR1 is SGHVS and CDR2 is FQNEAQ. This CDR3 spans 15 amino acids. V was cut by 2 bases and J by 10 bases, with 18 bases left in between. CDR3: CASSLSGTRGQEQFF. CDR3 sequence (DNA): TGTGCCAGCAGCTTATCCGGGACTAGGGGGCAGGAGCAGTTCTTC.

About this clone: At the DNA level, this CDR3 is encoded by other sequences in the same sample as well. This chain links TRBV12-3 or TRBV12-4 with TRBJ1-2; 8 bases match TRBD1. V lost 5 bases to trimming and J lost 8 bases; unmatched junction nucleotides: 4. The CDR3 loop spans 12 amino acids. CDR3 amino acids: CASSPGGGGYTF. CDR3 DNA sequence: TGTGCCAGCAGTCCAGGGGGCGGGGGCTACACCTTC.

The rearrangement joins TRBV29-1 to TRBJ2-7, with 7 bases that match TRBD1. This CDR3 is 13 amino acids long. V dropped 7 bases and J dropped 6; count of bases not matched to a gene: 12. Per the germline V gene, CDR1 is SQVTM and CDR2 is ANQGSEA. CDR3: CSALTGTNGEQYF. CDR3 coding DNA: TGCAGCGCTTTGACAGGGACAAATGGCGAGCAGTACTTC.

The chain employs TRBV7-9 and TRBJ1-1, with 11 nucleotides matching TRBD1. The germline CDR1 and CDR2 sequences are SEHNR and FQNEAQ (reference sequence). Trimming at V came to 3 bases and at J to 8 bases, leaving 11 bases not matched to a gene. This CDR3 region has 16 residues. In DNA, the CDR3 is TGTGCCAGCAGCTTTCCCTTGTGGACAGGGGGCCTGGAAGCTTTCTTT. This gives the protein CASSFPLWTGGLEAFF. Supplemented by reference TRBV7-9 and TRBJ1-1, the full variable domain reads DTGVSQNPRHKITKRGQNVTFRCDPISEHNRLYWYRQTLGQGPEFLTYFQNEAQLEKSRLLSDRFSAERPKGSFSTLEIQRTEQGDSAMYLCASSFPLWTGGLEAFFGQGTRLTVV.

This clone is a singleton in its sample. The chain links TRBV7-3 to TRBJ2-1; the match to TRBD2 covers 12 bases. Germline CDR1 is SGHTA and CDR2 is FQGTGA. V was clipped by 5 bases and J by 7 bases; unmatched bases: 9. The CDR3 is 16 amino acids. The CDR3 bases are TGTGCCAGCAGCATCCTAGCGGGAGGGCCTTTTAATGAGCAGTTCTTC. Its protein product is CASSILAGGPFNEQFF. The whole variable domain, filled in from reference TRBV7-3 and TRBJ2-1, reads GAGVSQTPSNKVTEKGKYVELRCDPISGHTALYWYRQSLGQGPEFLIYFQGTGAADDSGLPNDRFFAVRPEGSVSTLKIQRTERGDSAVYLCASSILAGGPFNEQFFGPGTRLTVL.

The V and J genes are TRBV20-1 and TRBJ2-7, with a possible D match to TRBD2 (5 bases). The V end was cut by 3 bases, the J end by 0 bases, with 15 bases between. The CDR3 totals 15 residues. Germline-derived CDR1 and CDR2 are DFQATT and SNEGSKA (reference sequence). CDR3 nucleotide sequence: TGCAGTGCTAGTAGTTTGGTAGGACTCTCCTACGAGCAGTACTTC. Amino acid sequence: CSASSLVGLSYEQYF.

The chain employs TRBV18 and TRBJ1-4; maybe TRBD1 (5 bases). Germline CDR1 KGHSH, CDR2 LQKENI. V was clipped by 2 bases and J by 5 bases, with 12 bases between them. The CDR3 spans 15 residues. The CDR3 is CASSPMQGSNEKLFF. Written as DNA, the CDR3 is TGTGCCAGCTCACCAATGCAGGGTTCAAATGAAAAACTGTTTTTT.

This sequence joins TRBV2 and TRBJ2-2, with D perhaps matching TRBD2 (5 bases). V lost 6 bases and J lost 5, with 16 bases in between. Germline-derived CDR1 and CDR2 are SNHLY and FYNNEI. This CDR3 has 15 amino acids. The CDR3 reads CASSGERAGTGELFF. The CDR3 DNA follows: TGTGCCAGCAGCGGGGAAAGGGCCGGGACCGGGGAGCTGTTTTTT.

The chain recombines TRBV5-1 with TRBJ2-7; possible D gene TRBD1, 5 bases. The V gene's germline CDR1 is SGHRS and CDR2 YFSETQ. Trimming took 0 bases from V and 12 from J, leaving 16 bases between them. This CDR3 is 13 amino acids long. The CDR3 nucleotides read TGCGCCAGCAGCTTGGTGATGACAGCACCTTGGTACTTC. Its protein is CASSLVMTAPWYF.

This chain uses TRBV2 with TRBJ2-3, with 8 bases aligning to TRBD2. CDR1 is SNHLY, CDR2 FYNNEI, per germline. The CDR3 spans 17 residues. J lost 0 bases, V lost 5 bases, and 10 bases had no gene match. The CDR3 here is CASSKRAGASSTDTQYF. Written as DNA, the CDR3 is TGTGCCAGCAGTAAAAGAGCGGGAGCCTCCAGCACAGATACGCAGTATTTT.

The CDR3 region is CSARGRGEQYF. As DNA, the CDR3 is TGCAGTGCTAGAGGTCGAGGGGAGCAGTACTTC. This rearrangement joins TRBV20-1 to TRBJ2-7; tentatively, D is TRBD2 (5 bases). Germline V CDR1 and CDR2: DFQATT, SNEGSKA (reference sequence). Deletions cut 1 base from V and 7 bases from J, with 8 bases between. The CDR3 runs to 11 residues.

The chain is built from TRBV18 and TRBJ2-1; 9 bases are shared with TRBD1. From germline, CDR1 is KGHSH and CDR2 LQKENI. The CDR3 is 16 amino acids. Losses at the gene ends were 1 base for V and 3 bases for J; bases not matched to a gene: 4. CDR3 sequence (DNA): TGTGCCAGCTCACCACGGACAGGGGAAGGCTACAATGAGCAGTTCTTC. Its protein product is CASSPRTGEGYNEQFF.